Listed here is a single T cell receptor beta chain. This record comes from a study of shared clonotypes between healthy human individuals. Germline CDR1 and CDR2: SGHDN and FVKESK. The CDR3 loop spans 16 amino acids. Unmatched junction bases numbered 8, after V lost 0 bases and J lost 5 bases. Some clones are missing from TCRdb's copy, which holds only in-frame ones; the method was immunoSEQ multiplex PCR. Altogether approximately 1,500,000 clones are present, 95% to 99% being singletons, with the ten largest covering roughly 0.45%. Material: naive CD4+ T cells sorted from blood. Subset given: CD45RA+ positively selected. This TCR was sampled from a man younger than 40 in good health. The V and J genes are TRBV14 and TRBJ2-7, with 9 bases aligning to TRBD1. CDR3 in DNA: TGTGCCAGCAGCCAAGATTGGACAGGGGTTTACCACGAGCAGTACTTC. It yields the protein CASSQDWTGVYHEQYF.